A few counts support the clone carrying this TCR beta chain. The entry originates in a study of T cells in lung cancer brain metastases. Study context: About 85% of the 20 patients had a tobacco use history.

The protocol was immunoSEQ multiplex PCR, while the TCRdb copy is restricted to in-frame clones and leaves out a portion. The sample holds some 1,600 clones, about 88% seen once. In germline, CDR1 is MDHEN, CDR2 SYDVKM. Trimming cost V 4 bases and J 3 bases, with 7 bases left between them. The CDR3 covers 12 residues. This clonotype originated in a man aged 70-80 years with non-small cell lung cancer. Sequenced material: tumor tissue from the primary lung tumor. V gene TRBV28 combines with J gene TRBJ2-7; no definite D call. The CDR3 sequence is CASSWTGYEQYF. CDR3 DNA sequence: TGTGCCAGCAGTTGGACCGGCTACGAGCAGTACTTC. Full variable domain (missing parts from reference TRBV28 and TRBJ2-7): DVKVTQSSRYLVKRTGEKVFLECVQDMDHENMFWYRQDPGLGLRLIYFSYDVKMKEKGDIPEGYSVSREKKERFSLILESASTNQTSMYLCASSWTGYEQYFGPGTRLTVT.